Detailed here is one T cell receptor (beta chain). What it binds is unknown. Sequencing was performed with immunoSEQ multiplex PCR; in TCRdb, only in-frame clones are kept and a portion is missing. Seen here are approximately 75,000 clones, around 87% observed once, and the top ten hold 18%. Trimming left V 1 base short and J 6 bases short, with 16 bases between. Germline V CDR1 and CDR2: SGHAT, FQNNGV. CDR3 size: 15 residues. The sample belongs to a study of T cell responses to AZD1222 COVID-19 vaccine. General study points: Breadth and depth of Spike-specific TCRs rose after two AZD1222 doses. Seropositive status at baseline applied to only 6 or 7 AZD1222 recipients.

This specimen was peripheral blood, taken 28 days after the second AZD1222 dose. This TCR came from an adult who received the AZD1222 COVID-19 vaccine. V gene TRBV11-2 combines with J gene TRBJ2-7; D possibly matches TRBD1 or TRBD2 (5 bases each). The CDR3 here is CASSLVLWQGAEQYF. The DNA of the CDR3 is TGTGCCAGCAGCTTAGTTTTATGGCAGGGAGCCGAGCAGTACTTC.